These 14 T cell receptor beta chains came from one sample sequenced in a study of shared clonotypes between healthy human individuals. Data came from immunoSEQ multiplex PCR; TCRdb stores just in-frame clones and leaves some out. The repertoire consists of roughly 2,000,000 clones, with approximately 92% occurring once and the leading ten covering roughly 1.7%. The naive CD8 population came from CD45RO-negative cells selected for CCR7, without terminally differentiated effector memory CD45RA+ cells. Material: naive CD8+ T cells from PBMCs. The receptor set was obtained from a man in his late teens or twenties in good health. Some clones in this sample may be carry-over from other donors' samples.

In regard to this clone: The same CDR3 is also encoded by other DNA sequences in this sample. The chain carries TRBV6-5 and TRBJ1-1; D is unclear. The CDR3 is made up of 13 amino acids. V lost 0 bases and J lost 6, with 8 bases in between. Germline CDR1 is MNHEY and CDR2 is SVGAGI. The CDR3 coding sequence is TGTGCCAGCAGTTACTCTAACCGGGCTGAAGCTTTCTTT. Translated, it gives CASSYSNRAEAFF.

In regard to this clone: The same CDR3 arises from other DNA sequences in this sample as well. The chain is built from TRBV27 and TRBJ2-1; TRBD1 is a possible D gene (6 bases). Trimming shortened V by 6 bases and J by 1 base, and 10 bases separated the two germline ends. The CDR3 runs to 14 residues. Per the germline V gene, CDR1 is MNHEY and CDR2 is SMNVEV (reference sequence). CDR3 sequence reads: CASSNRVSYNEQFF. DNA for the CDR3: TGTGCCAGCAGCAACAGGGTTTCCTACAATGAGCAGTTCTTC.

The count of this clone is one. V gene TRBV6-6 combines with J gene TRBJ2-2; TRBD1 matches at 9 bases. This CDR3 region has 13 residues. CDR1 MNHNY and CDR2 SVGAGI come from the germline V gene (reference sequence). Trimming removed 8 bases from V and 5 bases from J; junction bases left unmatched: 3. CDR3 in amino acids: CASDRGNTGELFF. The CDR3 DNA is TGTGCCAGCGACAGGGGGAATACCGGGGAGCTGTTTTTT.

The rearrangement joins TRBV7-9 to TRBJ1-2; D is uncertain. The CDR3 runs to 14 residues. Trimming pared 0 bases from V and 4 bases from J, leaving 9 bases between. In germline, CDR1 is SEHNR, CDR2 FQNEAQ (reference sequence). The chain's CDR3 is CASSLAPQTYGYTF. CDR3 bases: TGTGCCAGCAGCTTAGCGCCACAGACCTATGGCTACACCTTC.

V usage is TRBV9 and J usage is TRBJ2-1; D is uncertain. The CDR3 sequence is 16 residues long. Germline V gene lookup returns CDR1 SGDLS and CDR2 YYNGEE. The V end lost 3 bases, the J end lost 7 bases, and 20 bases lay between the germline ends. CDR3 DNA: TGTGCCAGCAGCGCCGTCGGGTCTAGAGTATGGAATGAGCAGTTCTTC. It yields the protein CASSAVGSRVWNEQFF.

Turning to this clone: Other DNA sequences in the same sample also yield this CDR3. The chain recombines TRBV27 with TRBJ1-2; the D is unclear. Germline V gene sequence: CDR1 MNHEY, CDR2 SMNVEV (reference sequence). The CDR3 runs to 13 residues. The V and J ends lost 5 bases and 5 bases respectively, with 12 bases between them. In DNA form, the CDR3 reads TGTGCCAGCAGTCTGTTGGGCGGATATGGCTACACCTTC. Translation gives CASSLLGGYGYTF.

V and J are TRBV2 and TRBJ2-7; D not resolved. The CDR3 runs to 12 residues. Germline values: CDR1 SNHLY, CDR2 FYNNEI. The V end was cut by 4 bases, the J end by 12 bases, with 16 bases between. Here the CDR3 DNA reads TGTGCCAGCAGTGGTACAGAAGGCGTTCCGTACTTC. Residues: CASSGTEGVPYF.

The chain uses TRBV4-3 and TRBJ2-5, with 11 positions matching TRBD2. V shed 1 base, J shed 5 bases, and the junction held 3 bases outside the gene matches. The CDR3 length is 15 residues. CDR1 is LGHNA, CDR2 YSLEER, per germline. The CDR3 nucleotides read TGCGCCAGCAGCCAAGTAGCGGGAGGGCGCGAGACCCAGTACTTC. Translated, it gives CASSQVAGGRETQYF.

V and J are TRBV5-4 and TRBJ2-3; D call uncertain. Germline CDR1 and CDR2: SGHNT and YYREEE (reference sequence). CDR3 length equals 12 residues. With 4 bases removed from V and 2 bases from J, the gap between germline ends came to 5 bases. For the CDR3, the DNA is TGTGCCAGCAGCCCGACCACAGATACGCAGTATTTT. Residues: CASSPTTDTQYF.

The chain recombines TRBV6-5 with TRBJ2-1; D may be TRBD2 (6 bases). The CDR3 is made up of 16 amino acids. Germline CDR1 reads MNHEY; CDR2 reads SVGAGI. Trimming left V 3 bases short and J 2 bases short, with 14 bases between. DNA of the CDR3: TGTGCCAGCAGTTATAGATCGGGAGATCCCTACAATGAGCAGTTCTTC. This encodes CASSYRSGDPYNEQFF.

The rearrangement links TRBV15 to TRBJ2-7; 10 bases match TRBD1. The CDR3 contains 15 residues. The germline CDR1 and CDR2 sequences are LNHNV and YYDKDF (reference sequence). The junction had 8 bases not matched to a gene; V was cut back by 4 bases and J by 5 bases. Here the CDR3 reads CATSNRQGAVDEQYF. DNA for the CDR3: TGTGCCACCAGCAACCGACAGGGGGCTGTTGACGAGCAGTACTTC. Full variable domain (missing parts from reference TRBV15 and TRBJ2-7): DAMVIQNPRYQVTQFGKPVTLSCSQTLNHNVMYWYQQKSSQAPKLLFHYYDKDFNNEADTPDNFQSRRPNTSFCFLDIRSPGLGDTAMYLCATSNRQGAVDEQYFGPGTRLTVT.

The V gene is TRBV19, the J gene TRBJ2-7; 10 nucleotides line up with TRBD2. J was trimmed by 6 bases and V by 3 bases; bases with no gene match: 5. CDR3 length: 14 residues. CDR1 is LNHDA, CDR2 SQIVND, per germline (reference sequence). This CDR3 reads CASSILAGASEQYF. CDR3 in DNA: TGTGCCAGTAGTATTCTAGCGGGGGCCTCCGAGCAGTACTTC.

V is TRBV25-1 and J is TRBJ2-3; D possibly uses TRBD1 or TRBD2 (5 bases each). Trimming stripped 3 bases from V and 6 bases from J, with 10 bases between. CDR1 and CDR2 (germline): MGHDK, SYGVNS. This CDR3 region has 13 residues. CDR3 bases: TGTGCCAGCAGTGATGGGGGTGGTGATACGCAGTATTTT. Protein: CASSDGGGDTQYF.

V gene TRBV9 combines with J gene TRBJ2-7; no definite D call. V was clipped by 0 bases and J by 3 bases, with 10 bases between them. CDR1 and CDR2 from the germline V gene are SGDLS and YYNGEE. This CDR3 is 14 amino acids long. CDR3 loop: CASSVGVSRYEQYF. The CDR3, as DNA: TGTGCCAGCAGCGTAGGGGTCAGCCGCTACGAGCAGTACTTC.